This is a list of T cell receptor beta chains from one sample in a study of human T cells and chemical hapten exposure. TCRdb called the 5' RACE reads again in MiXCR, with one record for every CDR3 protein. The data contain more than 75,000 distinct CDR3 sequences, more than 15% of them singletons. The receptor set was obtained from a female donor in good health. CDR3s include the opening cysteine and the closing phenylalanine or tryptophan. A D gene is named only where the DNA matches it firmly. A clone size is listed for some rows: how often the clone was seen (once, few, many), or a class if it is expanded.

d_call j_call v_call clone_size cdr3_aa cdr3_nt
- TRBJ2-1 TRBV30 - CAWSVAHEQFF TGTGCCTGGAGTGTAGCCCATGAGCAGTTCTTC
- TRBJ2-2 TRBV5-1 - CASSLVSGVAAGELFF TGCGCCAGCAGCTTGGTCTCAGGGGTTGCGGCCGGGGAGCTGTTTTTT
- TRBJ2-7 TRBV11-2 many CASSPLVYEQYF TGTGCCAGCAGCCCCTTGGTGTACGAGCAGTACTTC
- TRBJ1-5 TRBV29-1 - CSVEEQEDQPQHF TGCAGCGTTGAAGAACAGGAGGATCAGCCCCAGCATTTT
- TRBJ1-5 TRBV6-5 - CASSYSPTGDQPQHF TGTGCCAGCAGTTACTCGCCGACGGGTGATCAGCCCCAGCATTTT
- TRBJ2-1 TRBV20-1 - CSAGDPAGPNNEQFF TGCAGTGCAGGAGACCCAGCGGGTCCCAACAATGAGCAGTTCTTC
- TRBJ2-4 TRBV12-3/TRBV12-4 - CASSLAHGQQYF TGTGCCAGCAGTTTAGCCCATGGGCAACAGTACTTC
- TRBJ2-3 TRBV28 few CASSLSITLLGDTQYF TGTGCCAGCAGTTTATCTATTACCTTACTAGGGGATACGCAGTATTTT
- TRBJ1-5 TRBV29-1 many CSVGAHQGRINQPQHF TGCAGCGTTGGAGCCCATCAGGGGAGAATCAATCAGCCCCAGCATTTT
TRBD2 TRBJ2-3 TRBV20-1 - CSAQRGGEDTQYF TGCAGTGCTCAGCGGGGGGGGGAGGATACGCAGTATTTT
TRBD2 TRBJ2-2 TRBV19 few CASTVMGLAGVNTGELFF TGTGCCAGTACCGTGATGGGGCTAGCGGGAGTGAACACCGGGGAGCTGTTTTTT
- TRBJ2-5 TRBV27 few CASSPPIDGVSEETQYF TGTGCCAGCAGTCCTCCCATTGATGGGGTCTCCGAAGAGACCCAGTACTTC
TRBD1 TRBJ1-2 TRBV7-2 - CASSLARTGGEYGYTF TGTGCCAGCAGCTTAGCTCGGACAGGGGGGGAATATGGCTACACCTTC
- TRBJ1-5 TRBV7-2 - CASSLFQSSNQPQHF TGTGCCAGCAGCTTATTCCAGTCTAGCAATCAGCCCCAGCATTTT
- TRBJ2-2 TRBV3-1 many CASSPWGRGNTGELFF TGTGCCAGCAGCCCCTGGGGCAGGGGGAACACCGGGGAGCTGTTTTTT
TRBD1 TRBJ1-1 TRBV6-6 many CASSPPHGTGVAITEAFF TGTGCCAGCAGTCCGCCTCACGGGACAGGGGTGGCGATCACTGAAGCTTTCTTT
- TRBJ2-1 TRBV20-1 many CSATRGSSYNEQFF TGCAGTGCTACTCGGGGGAGCTCCTACAATGAGCAGTTCTTC
- TRBJ2-3 TRBV29-1 - CSTREERTSTDTQYF TGCAGCACACGTGAGGAGCGGACTAGCACAGATACGCAGTATTTT
- TRBJ2-2 TRBV29-1 - CSVARTGRNTGELFF TGCAGCGTTGCTAGAACGGGACGGAACACCGGGGAGCTGTTTTTT
- TRBJ1-1 TRBV13 many CASSAVRGEAFF TGTGCCAGCAGCGCCGTAAGGGGTGAAGCTTTCTTT
- TRBJ2-7 TRBV5-1 - CASSLQPGLGRNEQYF TGCGCCAGCAGCCTCCAGCCGGGACTGGGGAGGAACGAGCAGTACTTC
TRBD1 TRBJ2-3 TRBV24-1 - CATSVGTGGTTDTQYF TGTGCCACCAGTGTAGGGACAGGGGGCACCACAGATACGCAGTATTTT
TRBD2 TRBJ2-1 TRBV4-1 - CASSPFPAGGEYNEQFF TGCGCCAGCAGCCCCTTTCCAGCGGGAGGGGAGTACAATGAGCAGTTCTTC
- TRBJ2-7 TRBV6-6 many CASSRPGTETYEQYF TGTGCCAGCAGCCGCCCCGGGACGGAGACCTACGAGCAGTACTTC
- TRBJ1-6 TRBV7-2 few CASGIPTSPLHF TGTGCCAGCGGAATACCGACTTCACCCCTCCACTTT
- TRBJ1-1 TRBV3-1 - CASSQWNTEAFF TGTGCCAGCAGCCAATGGAACACTGAAGCTTTCTTT
TRBD2 TRBJ2-3 TRBV28 - CASSSGLAGRTDTQYF TGTGCCAGCAGTTCGGGACTAGCGGGACGCACAGATACGCAGTATTTT
- TRBJ1-1 TRBV4-1 - CASSQEGGGRPQAFF TGCGCCAGCAGCCAAGAAGGTGGAGGGCGACCCCAAGCTTTCTTT
- TRBJ1-4 TRBV5-1 - CASRDKPGTNEKLFF TGCGCCAGCAGAGACAAACCTGGCACTAATGAAAAACTGTTTTTT
- TRBJ2-7 TRBV11-2 - CASSPTPRDKSSYEQYF TGTGCCAGCAGCCCAACCCCCCGGGACAAAAGCTCCTACGAGCAGTACTTC
- TRBJ1-2 TRBV4-3 few CASSLTDSDYGYTF TGCGCCAGCAGCCTGACAGACTCCGACTATGGCTACACCTTC
- TRBJ1-2 TRBV5-1 few CASNPNQANYGYTF TGCGCCAGCAACCCAAATCAAGCTAACTATGGCTACACCTTC
- TRBJ2-3 TRBV7-9 - CASSLLVGEDTQYF TGTGCCAGCAGCTTATTAGTTGGTGAAGATACGCAGTATTTT
TRBD2 TRBJ2-1 TRBV28 few CASSFPRTSFHEQFF TGTGCCAGCAGTTTCCCCCGGACTAGCTTCCATGAGCAGTTCTTC
- TRBJ1-1 TRBV6-2/TRBV6-3 - CASSYPGFFTEAFF TGTGCCAGCAGTTACCCGGGTTTTTTCACTGAAGCTTTCTTT
- TRBJ1-5 TRBV6-2/TRBV6-3 few CASSPNHSNQPQHF TGTGCCAGCAGTCCCAATCATAGCAATCAGCCCCAGCATTTT
- TRBJ1-1 TRBV3-1 many CASSEPDSEAFF TGTGCCAGCAGCGAACCCGACAGTGAAGCTTTCTTT
TRBD1 TRBJ1-2 TRBV20-1 few CSAAGTEFRVNYGYTF TGCAGTGCTGCCGGGACAGAGTTCCGTGTAAACTATGGCTACACCTTC
- TRBJ2-5 TRBV29-1 - CSLLAGSETQYF TGCAGCCTCCTTGCAGGGTCGGAGACCCAGTACTTC
- TRBJ1-5 TRBV7-8 - CASSLTSSPVKQPQHF TGTGCCAGCAGCTTAACTTCCAGCCCGGTCAAGCAGCCCCAGCATTTT
- TRBJ1-1 TRBV28 few CASMTGARATEAFF TGTGCCAGCATGACGGGGGCGCGGGCCACTGAAGCTTTCTTT
- TRBJ2-3 TRBV25-1 - CASGQQRTASTDTQYF TGTGCCAGCGGTCAACAGAGGACGGCTAGCACAGATACGCAGTATTTT
- TRBJ2-5 TRBV5-1 few CASSTEYQETQYF TGCGCCAGCAGTACTGAGTACCAAGAGACCCAGTACTTC
- TRBJ1-1 TRBV7-8 few CASSLMVNYLNTEAFF TGTGCCAGCAGCTTAATGGTAAACTATCTGAACACTGAAGCTTTCTTT
- TRBJ1-1 TRBV2 many CASSSSGQNTEAFF TGTGCCAGCAGTAGCTCGGGACAGAACACTGAAGCTTTCTTT
- TRBJ2-1 TRBV7-2 - CASSPKTYNEQFF TGTGCCAGCAGCCCCAAGACTTACAATGAGCAGTTCTTC
- TRBJ2-3 TRBV20-1 few CSARGWRESLDTQYF TGCAGTGCTAGGGGTTGGAGGGAGTCGCTAGATACGCAGTATTTT
- TRBJ2-2 TRBV18 few CASPARTDTGELFF TGTGCCAGCCCCGCGCGGACAGACACCGGGGAGCTGTTTTTT
- TRBJ1-2 TRBV6-5 - CASSSWGRLANYGYTF TGTGCCAGCAGCTCCTGGGGCCGCCTAGCTAACTATGGCTACACCTTC
TRBD1 TRBJ1-6 TRBV20-1 few CSARTGGGSPLHF TGCAGTGCTAGGACAGGGGGCGGATCACCCCTCCACTTT
- TRBJ1-1 TRBV9 - CASNRIDRTEAFF TGTGCCAGCAACCGGATTGACAGGACTGAAGCTTTCTTT
- TRBJ1-1 TRBV7-2 - CASRRGPWNTEAFF TGTGCCAGCAGGCGGGGACCCTGGAACACTGAAGCTTTCTTT
TRBD2 TRBJ2-5 TRBV5-1 - CASSLAASGTETQYF TGCGCCAGCAGCTTGGCGGCTAGCGGGACGGAGACCCAGTACTTC
- TRBJ1-1 TRBV29-1 few CSVEFRRGLDTEAFF TGCAGCGTTGAATTCCGCCGGGGCCTGGACACTGAAGCTTTCTTT
- TRBJ2-1 TRBV18 - CASSPPGNGEQFF TGTGCCAGCTCACCGCCAGGGAATGGGGAGCAGTTCTTC